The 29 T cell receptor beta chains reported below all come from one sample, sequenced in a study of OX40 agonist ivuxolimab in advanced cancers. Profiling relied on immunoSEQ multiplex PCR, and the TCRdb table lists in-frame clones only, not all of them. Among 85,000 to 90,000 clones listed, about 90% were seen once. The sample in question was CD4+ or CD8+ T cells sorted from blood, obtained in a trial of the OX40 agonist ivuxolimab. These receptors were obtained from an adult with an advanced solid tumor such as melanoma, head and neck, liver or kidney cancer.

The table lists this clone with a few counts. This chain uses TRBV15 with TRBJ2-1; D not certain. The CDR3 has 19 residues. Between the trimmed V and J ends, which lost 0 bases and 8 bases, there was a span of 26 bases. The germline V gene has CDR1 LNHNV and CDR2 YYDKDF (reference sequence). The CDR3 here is CATSRDRPAESPGRDEQFF. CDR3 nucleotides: TGTGCCACCAGCAGAGATCGGCCGGCTGAGTCCCCTGGTAGGGATGAGCAGTTCTTC. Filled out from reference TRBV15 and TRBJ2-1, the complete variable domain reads DAMVIQNPRYQVTQFGKPVTLSCSQTLNHNVMYWYQQKSSQAPKLLFHYYDKDFNNEADTPDNFQSRRPNTSFCFLDIRSPGLGDTAMYLCATSRDRPAESPGRDEQFFGPGTRLTVL.

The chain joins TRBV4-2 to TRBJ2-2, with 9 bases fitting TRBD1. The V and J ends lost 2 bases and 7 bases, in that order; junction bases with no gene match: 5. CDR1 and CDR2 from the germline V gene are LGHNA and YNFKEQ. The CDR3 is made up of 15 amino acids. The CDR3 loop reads CASSQLTGGIGELFF. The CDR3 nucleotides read TGTGCCAGCAGCCAATTGACAGGGGGTATCGGGGAGCTGTTTTTT.

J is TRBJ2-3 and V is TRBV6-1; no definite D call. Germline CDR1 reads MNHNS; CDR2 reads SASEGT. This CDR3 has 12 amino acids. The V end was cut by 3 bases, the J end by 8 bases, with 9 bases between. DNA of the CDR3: TGTGCCAGCAGTGAGAAAAGTGGTACGCAGTATTTT. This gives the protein CASSEKSGTQYF.

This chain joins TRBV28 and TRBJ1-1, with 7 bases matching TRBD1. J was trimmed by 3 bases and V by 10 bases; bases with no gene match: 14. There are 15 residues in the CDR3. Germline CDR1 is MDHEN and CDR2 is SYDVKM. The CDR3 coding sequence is TGTGCCACCCAATCAGGGGGTATGAGCGACACTGAAGCTTTCTTT. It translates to CATQSGGMSDTEAFF.

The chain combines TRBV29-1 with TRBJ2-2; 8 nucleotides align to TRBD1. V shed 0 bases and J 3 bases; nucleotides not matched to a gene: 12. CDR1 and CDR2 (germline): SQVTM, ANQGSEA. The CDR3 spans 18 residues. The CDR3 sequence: CSVEDRDWAGGYTGELFF. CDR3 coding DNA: TGCAGCGTTGAAGATCGCGATTGGGCAGGGGGCTACACCGGGGAGCTGTTTTTT.

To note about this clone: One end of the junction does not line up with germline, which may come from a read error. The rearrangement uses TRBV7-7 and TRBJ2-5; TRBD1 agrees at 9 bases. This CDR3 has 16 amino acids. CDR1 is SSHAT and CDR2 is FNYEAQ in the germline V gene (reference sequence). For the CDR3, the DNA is TGTGCTAGCAGCTTGGGACCGGGACAGGGAGGTGAGACCCAGTACTTC. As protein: CASSLGPGQGGETQYF.

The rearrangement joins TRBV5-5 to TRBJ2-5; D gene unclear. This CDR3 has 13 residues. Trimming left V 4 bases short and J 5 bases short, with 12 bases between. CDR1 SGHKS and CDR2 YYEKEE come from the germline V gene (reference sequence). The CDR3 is CASSMNVAETQYF. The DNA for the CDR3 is TGTGCCAGCAGCATGAATGTGGCGGAGACCCAGTACTTC.

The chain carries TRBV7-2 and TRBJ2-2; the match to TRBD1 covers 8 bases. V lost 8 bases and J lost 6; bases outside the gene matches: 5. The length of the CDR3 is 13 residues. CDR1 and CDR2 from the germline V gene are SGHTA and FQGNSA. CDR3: CASRTGYAGELFF. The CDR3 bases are TGTGCCAGCCGGACAGGGTATGCCGGGGAGCTGTTTTTT. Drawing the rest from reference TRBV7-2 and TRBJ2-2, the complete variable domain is GAGVSQSPSNKVTEKGKDVELRCDPISGHTALYWYRQSLGQGLEFLIYFQGNSAPDKSGLPSDRFSAERTGGSVSTLTIQRTQQEDSAVYLCASRTGYAGELFFGEGSRLTVL.

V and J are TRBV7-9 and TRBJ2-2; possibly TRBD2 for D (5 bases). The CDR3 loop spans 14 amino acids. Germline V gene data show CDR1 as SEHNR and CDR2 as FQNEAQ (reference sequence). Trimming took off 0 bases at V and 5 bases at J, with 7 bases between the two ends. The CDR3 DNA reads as TGTGCCAGCAGCTTAGCTCCGGGAACCGGGGAGCTGTTTTTT. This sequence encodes CASSLAPGTGELFF.

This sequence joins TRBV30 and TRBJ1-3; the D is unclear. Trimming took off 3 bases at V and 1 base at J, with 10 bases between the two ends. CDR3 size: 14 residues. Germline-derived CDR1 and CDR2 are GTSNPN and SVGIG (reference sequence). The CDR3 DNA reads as TGTGCCTGGAGCAAACTGGGGTCTGGAAACACCATATATTTT. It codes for CAWSKLGSGNTIYF.

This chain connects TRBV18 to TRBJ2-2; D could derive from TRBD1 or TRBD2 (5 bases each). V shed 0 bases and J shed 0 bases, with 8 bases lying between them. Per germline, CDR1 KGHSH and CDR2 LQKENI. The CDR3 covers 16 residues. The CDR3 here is CASSPPGVANTGELFF. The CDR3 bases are TGTGCCAGCTCACCACCGGGGGTAGCGAACACCGGGGAGCTGTTTTTT.

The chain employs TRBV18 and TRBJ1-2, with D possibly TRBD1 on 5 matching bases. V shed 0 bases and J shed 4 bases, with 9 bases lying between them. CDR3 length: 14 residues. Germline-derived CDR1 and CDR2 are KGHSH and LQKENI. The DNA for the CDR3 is TGTGCCAGCTCACCACCCGGGACTGCCTATGGCTACACCTTC. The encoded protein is CASSPPGTAYGYTF.

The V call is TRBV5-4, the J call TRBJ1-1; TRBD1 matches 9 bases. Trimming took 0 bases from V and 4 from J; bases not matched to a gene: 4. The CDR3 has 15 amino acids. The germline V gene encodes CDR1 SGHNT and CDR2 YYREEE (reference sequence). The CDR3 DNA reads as TGTGCCAGCAGCTTGGGGGGGACAGGGTTCACTGAAGCTTTCTTT. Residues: CASSLGGTGFTEAFF. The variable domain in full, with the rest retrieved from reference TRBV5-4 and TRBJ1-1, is ETGVTQSPTHLIKTRGQQVTLRCSSQSGHNTVSWYQQALGQGPQFIFQYYREEENGRGNFPPRFSGLQFPNYSSELNVNALELDDSALYLCASSLGGTGFTEAFFGQGTRLTVV.

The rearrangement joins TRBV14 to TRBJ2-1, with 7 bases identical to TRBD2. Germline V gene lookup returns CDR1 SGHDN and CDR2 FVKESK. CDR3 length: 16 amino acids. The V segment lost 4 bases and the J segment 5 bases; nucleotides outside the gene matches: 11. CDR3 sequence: CASSPPRTRRNNEQFF. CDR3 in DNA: TGTGCCAGCAGCCCGCCGAGGACTAGGAGAAACAATGAGCAGTTCTTC. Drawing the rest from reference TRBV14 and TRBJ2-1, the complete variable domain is EAGVTQFPSHSVIEKGQTVTLRCDPISGHDNLYWYRRVMGKEIKFLLHFVKESKQDESGMPNNRFLAERTGGTYSTLKVQPAELEDSGVYFCASSPPRTRRNNEQFFGPGTRLTVL.

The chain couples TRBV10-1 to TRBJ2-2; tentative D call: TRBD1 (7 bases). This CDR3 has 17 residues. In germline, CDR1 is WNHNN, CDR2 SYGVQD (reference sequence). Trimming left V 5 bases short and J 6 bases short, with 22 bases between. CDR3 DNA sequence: TGCGCCAGCAGTCCCCAGGGGGTGACTAGTCAATCCGGGGAGCTGTTTTTT. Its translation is CASSPQGVTSQSGELFF.

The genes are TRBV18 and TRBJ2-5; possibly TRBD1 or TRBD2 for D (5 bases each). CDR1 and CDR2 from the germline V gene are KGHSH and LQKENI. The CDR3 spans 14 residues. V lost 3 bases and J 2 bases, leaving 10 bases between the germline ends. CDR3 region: CASSPRGGQETQYF. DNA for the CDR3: TGTGCCAGCTCACCCCGGGGCGGTCAAGAGACCCAGTACTTC.

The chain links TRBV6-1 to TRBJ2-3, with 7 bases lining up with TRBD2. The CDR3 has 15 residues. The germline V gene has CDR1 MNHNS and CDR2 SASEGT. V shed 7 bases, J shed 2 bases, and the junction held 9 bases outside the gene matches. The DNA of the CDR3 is TGTGCCAGCAAAAGGGAGGGCGGGATCACAGATACGCAGTATTTT. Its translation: CASKREGGITDTQYF.

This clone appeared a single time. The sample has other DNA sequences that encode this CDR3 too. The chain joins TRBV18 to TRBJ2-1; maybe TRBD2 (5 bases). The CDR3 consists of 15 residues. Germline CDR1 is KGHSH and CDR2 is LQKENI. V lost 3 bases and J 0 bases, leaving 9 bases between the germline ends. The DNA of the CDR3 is TGTGCCAGCTCACCCGGACTGACCTCCTACAATGAGCAGTTCTTC. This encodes CASSPGLTSYNEQFF.

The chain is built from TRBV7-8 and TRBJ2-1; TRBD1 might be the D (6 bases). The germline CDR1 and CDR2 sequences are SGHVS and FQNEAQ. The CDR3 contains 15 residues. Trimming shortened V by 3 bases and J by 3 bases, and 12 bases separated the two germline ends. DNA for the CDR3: TGTGCCAGCAGCTTGGACAGAAGAATCTACAATGAGCAGTTCTTC. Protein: CASSLDRRIYNEQFF.

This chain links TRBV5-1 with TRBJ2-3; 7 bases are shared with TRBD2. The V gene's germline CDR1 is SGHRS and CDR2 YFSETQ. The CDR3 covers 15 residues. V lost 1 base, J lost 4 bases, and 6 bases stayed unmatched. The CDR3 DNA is TGCGCCAGCAGCTTGAGGACTAGTGGAGCAGATACGCAGTATTTT. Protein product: CASSLRTSGADTQYF. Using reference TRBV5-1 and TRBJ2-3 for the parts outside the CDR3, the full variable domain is KAGVTQTPRYLIKTRGQQVTLSCSPISGHRSVSWYQQTPGQGLQFLFEYFSETQRNKGNFPGRFSGRQFSNSRSEMNVSTLELGDSALYLCASSLRTSGADTQYFGPGTRLTVL.

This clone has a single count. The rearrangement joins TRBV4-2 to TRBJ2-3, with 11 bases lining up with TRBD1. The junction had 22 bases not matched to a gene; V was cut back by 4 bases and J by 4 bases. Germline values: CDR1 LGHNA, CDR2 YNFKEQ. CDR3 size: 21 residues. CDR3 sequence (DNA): TGTGCCAGCAGCCGTTTTTGGTTGAGGGGTGCCGGGACAGGGGGTGCAGATACGCAGTATTTT. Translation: CASSRFWLRGAGTGGADTQYF.

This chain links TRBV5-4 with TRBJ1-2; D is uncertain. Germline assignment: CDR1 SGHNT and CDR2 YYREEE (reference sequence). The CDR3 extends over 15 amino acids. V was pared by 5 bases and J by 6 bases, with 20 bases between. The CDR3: CASSSRAVLVDGYTF. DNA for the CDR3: TGTGCCAGCAGTTCTCGGGCCGTCTTAGTGGATGGCTACACCTTC.

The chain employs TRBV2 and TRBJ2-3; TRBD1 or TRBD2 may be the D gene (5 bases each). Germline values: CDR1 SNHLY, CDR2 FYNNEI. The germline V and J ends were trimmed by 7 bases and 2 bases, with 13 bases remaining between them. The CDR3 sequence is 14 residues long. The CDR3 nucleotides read TGTGCCAGCAAACACGGGACGGACACAGATACGCAGTATTTT. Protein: CASKHGTDTDTQYF.

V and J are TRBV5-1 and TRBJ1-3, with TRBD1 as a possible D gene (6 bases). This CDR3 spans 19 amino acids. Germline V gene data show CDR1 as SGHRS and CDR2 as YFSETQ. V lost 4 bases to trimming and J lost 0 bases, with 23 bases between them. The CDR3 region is CASSPSNLGGRGSGNTIYF. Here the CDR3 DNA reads TGCGCCAGCAGCCCGTCTAATCTGGGGGGCAGGGGCTCTGGAAACACCATATATTTT.

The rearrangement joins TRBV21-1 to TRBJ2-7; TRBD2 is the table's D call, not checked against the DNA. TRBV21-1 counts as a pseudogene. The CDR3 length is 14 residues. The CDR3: CASINRDSDYEQYF. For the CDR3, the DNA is TGTGCCAGCATCAACCGGGACTCCGACTACGAGCAGTACTTC.

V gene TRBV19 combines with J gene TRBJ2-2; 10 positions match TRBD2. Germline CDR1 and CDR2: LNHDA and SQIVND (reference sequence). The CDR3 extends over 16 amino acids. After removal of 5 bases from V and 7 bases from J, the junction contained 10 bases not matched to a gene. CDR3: CASSPSSGSLSGELFF. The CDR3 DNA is TGTGCCAGTAGTCCCTCTAGCGGGAGCTTAAGCGGGGAGCTGTTTTTT.

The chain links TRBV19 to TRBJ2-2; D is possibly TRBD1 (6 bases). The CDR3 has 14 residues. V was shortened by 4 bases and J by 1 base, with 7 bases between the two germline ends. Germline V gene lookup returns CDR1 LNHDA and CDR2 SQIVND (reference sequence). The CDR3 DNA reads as TGTGCCAGTAGTAGGGGACAGAACACCGGGGAGCTGTTTTTT. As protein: CASSRGQNTGELFF.

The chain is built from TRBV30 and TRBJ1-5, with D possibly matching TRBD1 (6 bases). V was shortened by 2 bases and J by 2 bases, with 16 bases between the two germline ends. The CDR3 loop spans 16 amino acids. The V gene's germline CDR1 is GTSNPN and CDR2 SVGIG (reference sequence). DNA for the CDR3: TGTGCCTGGAGTTTCACAGGGATGGGTGGCAATCAGCCCCAGCATTTT. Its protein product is CAWSFTGMGGNQPQHF.

The CDR3: CASSLQGRGSRETQYF. The DNA of the CDR3 is TGTGCCAGCAGCCTCCAGGGAAGGGGGAGTAGGGAGACCCAGTACTTC. J is TRBJ2-5 and V is TRBV28, with a possible D match to TRBD1 (6 bases). V lost 6 bases, J lost 5 bases, and 22 bases lay in between. This CDR3 is built from 16 residues. Germline assignment: CDR1 MDHEN and CDR2 SYDVKM.